This T cell receptor (beta chain) comes out of a study of T cells in Graves' hyperthyroidism and ophthalmopathy. Study as a whole: Once the initial diagnosis was made, peripheral blood was obtained before any treatment. Overall study results and limits: Most clonotypes expanded in the thyroid (above 0.001) were also present in blood.

V lost 0 bases, J lost 1 base, and 3 bases lay in between. The germline V gene has CDR1 SGHVS and CDR2 FNYEAQ. This CDR3 spans 13 amino acids. Orbital computed tomography, thyroid ultrasound, serum thyroxine and TRAb, and clinical symptoms together informed the diagnoses. This clonotype was seen ten or more times. Its antigen is still unknown. Using RNA transcripts as the source, TCR beta CDR3 regions were amplified. The HTBI primer set drove a first-round RT-PCR of the TCR CDR3. TCRdb reprocessed the multiplex PCR reads with MiXCR, giving one entry per CDR3 protein. This sample has fewer than 500,000 distinct CDR3 sequences; about 14% occur once, and the top ten carry around 21%.

The specimen sequenced was blood. V is TRBV7-6 and J is TRBJ1-1; the D is unclear. This TCR came from a man aged 30 to 39 with Graves' hyperthyroidism that later progressed to Graves' ophthalmopathy. The CDR3 DNA is TGTGCCAGCAGCTTAGCACCGAACACTGAAGCTTTCTTT. Its protein is CASSLAPNTEAFF.